These 27 T cell receptor beta chains were all obtained from the same sample, sequenced in a study of CD8+ T cells in alopecia areata. CD25+CD127- cells were sorted from CD4+ cells in four or five patients. cDNA serving as the sequencing template came from extracted, reverse transcribed RNA. Produced via immunoSEQ multiplex PCR; TCRdb's table is partial and in-frame only. The top ten clones hold roughly 4.5% of a sample with tens of thousands of clones, roughly 60% of them seen once. What was sequenced was CD4+ Tregs sorted from blood. All receptors derive from a human donor with alopecia areata.

This clone has just a few counts. This sequence joins TRBV18 and TRBJ2-7; 9 positions agree with TRBD2. V was pared by 2 bases and J by 3 bases, with 5 bases of the junction left unmatched. The CDR3 loop spans 15 amino acids. CDR1 and CDR2 (germline): KGHSH, LQKENI. The CDR3 sequence is CASSPSLAGFYEQYF. The CDR3 nucleotides read TGTGCCAGCTCACCATCGCTAGCGGGGTTCTACGAGCAGTACTTC.

This clone was recorded a few times. The rearrangement links TRBV4-1 to TRBJ2-3, with a tentative D call TRBD2 (7 bases). The CDR3 extends over 15 amino acids. The ends were cut back, 1 base at V and 9 bases at J, with 17 bases in the middle. The germline V gene encodes CDR1 MGHRA and CDR2 YSYEKL. CDR3 sequence: CASSQGSAGAETQYF. The CDR3 region has the DNA TGCGCCAGCAGCCAAGGGTCTGCGGGGGCCGAGACGCAGTATTTT.

The chain has TRBV2 and TRBJ2-5; 10 bases map to TRBD2. Germline trimming cut 6 bases from V and 2 bases from J; bases unmatched to any gene: 3. Germline V CDR1 and CDR2: SNHLY, FYNNEI. The CDR3 is 14 amino acids. The CDR3, as DNA: TGTGCCAGCAGGAGGACTAGCGGTCAAGAGACCCAGTACTTC. Its translation is CASRRTSGQETQYF.

The chain employs TRBV7-9 and TRBJ2-5; D ambiguous. Trimming pared 5 bases from V and 5 bases from J, leaving 18 bases between. The germline V gene encodes CDR1 SEHNR and CDR2 FQNEAQ (reference sequence). This CDR3 is 15 amino acids long. CDR3 bases: TGTGCCAGCAGCCCCCCCGGCCTCATAGTTGAGACCCAGTACTTC. This sequence encodes CASSPPGLIVETQYF.

V gene TRBV27 combines with J gene TRBJ1-2; no clear D. Trimming left V 3 bases short and J 2 bases short, with 7 bases between. The CDR3 is 13 amino acids. Germline lookup yields CDR1 MNHEY and CDR2 SMNVEV (reference sequence). The CDR3 protein is CASSFRENYGYTF. Written as DNA, the CDR3 is TGTGCCAGCAGTTTTCGGGAGAACTATGGCTACACCTTC.

This clone is categorized as medium-sized. V and J are TRBV6-6 and TRBJ2-5; perhaps TRBD2 as D (6 bases). V was clipped by 10 bases and J by 3 bases, with 12 bases between them. The CDR3 spans 12 residues. CDR1 MNHNY and CDR2 SVGAGI come from the germline V gene (reference sequence). As DNA, the CDR3 is TGTGCCACTACTAGCCGGGAAGAGACCCAGTACTTC. Protein product: CATTSREETQYF.

The rearrangement joins TRBV7-2 to TRBJ2-4, with TRBD2 identical over 8 bases. The CDR3 totals 17 residues. Per the germline V gene, CDR1 is SGHTA and CDR2 is FQGNSA. Unmatched junction bases numbered 9, after V lost 5 bases and J lost 0 bases. The CDR3 spells CASSTRAGALAKNIQYF. The CDR3 DNA sequence: TGTGCCAGCAGCACCCGAGCGGGGGCCTTAGCCAAAAACATTCAGTACTTC.

This chain connects TRBV6-1 to TRBJ1-5; D not certain. Looked up from germline, CDR1 is MNHNS and CDR2 is SASEGT. V was cut by 4 bases and J by 3 bases, with 7 bases left in between. The CDR3 spans 13 residues. This CDR3 reads CASSGTDNQPQHF. The CDR3 DNA is TGTGCCAGCAGTGGGACTGACAATCAGCCCCAGCATTTT.

The chain carries TRBV4-1 and TRBJ2-1, with 13 bases lining up with TRBD2. Looked up from germline, CDR1 is MGHRA and CDR2 is YSYEKL. Losses at the gene ends were 3 bases for V and 7 bases for J; bases not matched to a gene: 12. This CDR3 is built from 18 residues. The CDR3 bases are TGCGCCAGCAGCCACTCGTGGGGGACTAGCGGGATATCGAATGAGCAGTTCTTC. Translating gives CASSHSWGTSGISNEQFF.

The genes are TRBV15 and TRBJ2-2; D gene ambiguous. Between the trimmed V and J ends, which lost 0 bases and 0 bases, there was a span of 5 bases. Germline V gene data show CDR1 as LNHNV and CDR2 as YYDKDF (reference sequence). The CDR3 sequence is 15 residues long. In DNA form, the CDR3 reads TGTGCCACCAGCAGAGAATACCCGAACACCGGGGAGCTGTTTTTT. This gives the protein CATSREYPNTGELFF.

J is TRBJ2-7 and V is TRBV6-5; 9 bases map to TRBD1. Trimming at V came to 5 bases and at J to 3 bases, leaving 8 bases not matched to a gene. The CDR3 runs 15 residues. Per germline, CDR1 MNHEY and CDR2 SVGAGI. This chain's CDR3 is CASSAHGQGFYEQYF. CDR3 in DNA: TGTGCCAGCAGTGCCCACGGACAGGGGTTCTACGAGCAGTACTTC.

The chain has TRBV5-1 and TRBJ2-5; a possible D gene is TRBD1 (5 bases). This CDR3 contains 15 residues. Per germline, CDR1 SGHRS and CDR2 YFSETQ. V lost 5 bases and J lost 2, with 16 bases in between. The CDR3 DNA reads TGCGCCAGCAGAGAACGGACGACAGTACAAGAGACCCAGTACTTC. Amino acids: CASRERTTVQETQYF.

CDR3 loop: CASSLEGHTFGNTIYF. DNA of the CDR3: TGCGCCAGCAGCTTGGAGGGTCATACCTTTGGAAACACCATATATTTT. The chain uses TRBV5-1 and TRBJ1-3; D ambiguous. Trimming took 0 bases from V and 3 from J, leaving 13 bases between them. The CDR3 length is 16 residues. The germline gives CDR1 SGHRS, CDR2 YFSETQ.

This clone was detected only a few times. The chain links TRBV28 to TRBJ2-2; 8 positions agree with TRBD1. V lost 2 bases, J lost 1 base, and 3 bases stayed unmatched. The CDR3 loop spans 16 amino acids. Germline assignment: CDR1 MDHEN and CDR2 SYDVKM. CDR3 loop: CASSLLGQGNTGELFF. CDR3 DNA sequence: TGTGCCAGCAGTTTACTAGGACAGGGGAACACCGGGGAGCTGTTTTTT.

The chain links TRBV7-8 to TRBJ2-1; the D gene could be TRBD1 or TRBD2 (5 bases each). The CDR3 length is 14 residues. With 5 bases removed from V and 12 bases from J, the gap between germline ends came to 20 bases. The V gene's germline CDR1 is SGHVS and CDR2 FQNEAQ. The CDR3 sequence is CASSHGTRDRGQFF. The CDR3 region has the DNA TGTGCCAGCAGCCATGGGACCCGGGATCGAGGGCAGTTCTTC.

The V call is TRBV5-1, the J call TRBJ1-1, with unresolved D. V was cut by 1 base and J by 2 bases, with 9 bases left in between. The CDR3 is made up of 14 amino acids. Germline lookup yields CDR1 SGHRS and CDR2 YFSETQ. CDR3 nucleotide sequence: TGCGCCAGCAGCTTGTACCATCGAAACACTGAAGCTTTCTTT. It translates to CASSLYHRNTEAFF. The entire variable domain, with the rest obtained from reference TRBV5-1 and TRBJ1-1, is as follows: KAGVTQTPRYLIKTRGQQVTLSCSPISGHRSVSWYQQTPGQGLQFLFEYFSETQRNKGNFPGRFSGRQFSNSRSEMNVSTLELGDSALYLCASSLYHRNTEAFFGQGTRLTVV.

This sequence joins TRBV4-1 and TRBJ1-1; D is undetermined. The germline V and J ends were trimmed by 0 bases and 7 bases, with 9 bases remaining between them. The CDR3 consists of 13 residues. The germline CDR1 and CDR2 sequences are MGHRA and YSYEKL. CDR3 DNA sequence: TGCGCCAGCAGCCAAGATGGGAGGATTGAAGCTTTCTTT. It is translated as CASSQDGRIEAFF.

CDR3 amino acids: CASSPQPGLVYNEQFF. CDR3 in DNA: TGTGCCAGCAGCCCGCAGCCGGGACTAGTCTACAATGAGCAGTTCTTC. The chain employs TRBV7-2 and TRBJ2-1, with TRBD2 identical over 8 bases. The CDR3 spans 16 residues. Per the germline V gene, CDR1 is SGHTA and CDR2 is FQGNSA. Trimming took 5 bases from V and 3 from J; bases not matched to a gene: 9.

V usage is TRBV20-1 and J usage is TRBJ1-4; D unclear. Germline assignment: CDR1 DFQATT and CDR2 SNEGSKA (reference sequence). The V and J ends lost 5 bases and 7 bases respectively, with 8 bases between them. CDR3 length: 11 amino acids. CDR3 coding DNA: TGCAGTGCTTTTATTCGTGAAAAACTGTTTTTT. This sequence encodes CSAFIREKLFF.

The chain carries TRBV7-2 and TRBJ2-7; TRBD2 matches 7 bases. The V segment lost 0 bases and the J segment 0 bases; nucleotides outside the gene matches: 2. From germline, CDR1 is SGHTA and CDR2 FQGNSA. There are 15 residues in the CDR3. This CDR3 is CASSLARGNSYEQYF. In DNA form, the CDR3 reads TGTGCCAGCAGCTTAGCGCGGGGGAACTCCTACGAGCAGTACTTC.

This clone has a single count. This chain uses TRBV6-1 with TRBJ1-1; 8 bases match TRBD1. The CDR3 runs to 14 residues. J lost 10 bases, V lost 4 bases, and 11 bases had no gene match. Germline V CDR1 and CDR2: MNHNS, SASEGT. CDR3 bases: TGTGCCAGCAGTGTCCCAGGGGGCCCTTTGGCAGCTTTCTTT. As protein: CASSVPGGPLAAFF.

V usage is TRBV7-2 and J usage is TRBJ2-4; possibly TRBD1 or TRBD2 for D (5 bases each). The V gene's germline CDR1 is SGHTA and CDR2 FQGNSA. Trimming stripped 1 base from V and 1 base from J, with 8 bases between. The CDR3 contains 15 residues. The CDR3 bases are TGTGCCAGCAGCTTAGGGGGGTGGGCCAAAAACATTCAGTACTTC. Encoded protein: CASSLGGWAKNIQYF.

The V gene is TRBV10-3, the J gene TRBJ2-2; TRBD1 agrees at 9 bases. Trimming cost V 3 bases and J 2 bases; bases outside gene matches: 7. From germline, CDR1 is ENHRY and CDR2 SYGVKD. This CDR3 comprises 17 residues. The CDR3: CAISDLPGQGNTGELFF. As DNA, the CDR3 is TGTGCCATCAGTGACTTACCGGGACAGGGAAACACCGGGGAGCTGTTTTTT.

The chain uses TRBV2 and TRBJ2-3, with 8 nucleotides matching TRBD1. Trimming took 9 bases from V and 0 from J; bases not matched to a gene: 8. CDR1 and CDR2 from the germline V gene are SNHLY and FYNNEI. CDR3 length: 15 residues. The CDR3 region has the DNA TGTGCCAGTTCCTACGGGACAGGTAGCACAGATACGCAGTATTTT. Translated, it gives CASSYGTGSTDTQYF.

V is TRBV2 and J is TRBJ2-2; D may be TRBD1 (6 bases). Germline V gene sequence: CDR1 SNHLY, CDR2 FYNNEI. Trimming took off 5 bases at V and 2 bases at J, with 15 bases between the two ends. This CDR3 is 16 amino acids long. The CDR3 bases are TGTGCCAGCAGTCCCCCCGGGACAACAAACACCGGGGAGCTGTTTTTT. Encoded protein: CASSPPGTTNTGELFF.

Comments on this clone: One end of the junction is discordant with germline, which a read error may explain. The chain is built from TRBV14 and TRBJ2-7, with a tentative D call TRBD1 (6 bases). This CDR3 has 12 residues. Per germline, CDR1 SGHDN and CDR2 FVKESK. DNA for the CDR3: TGTGCCAGCAGCCACCCAACGGGGACATTCCAGTTC. This sequence encodes CASSHPTGTFQF.

The genes are TRBV11-2 and TRBJ2-7; D may correspond to TRBD1 or TRBD2 (7 bases each). Germline V gene sequence: CDR1 SGHAT, CDR2 FQNNGV. The CDR3 covers 15 residues. V lost 5 bases, J lost 4 bases, and 18 bases lay in between. CDR3 amino acids: CASSPQGGLGYEQYF. CDR3 nucleotides: TGTGCCAGCAGCCCTCAGGGGGGGCTCGGATACGAGCAGTACTTC.